This passage covers 4 T cell receptor beta chains from one sample sequenced in a study of T cells after yellow fever vaccination. MiXCR, run by TCRdb on the 5' RACE reads, gives a single entry per CDR3 protein. Among a few hundred thousand distinct CDR3 sequences listed, roughly 7% were seen once. This specimen consisted of PBMCs, obtained about 49 days after the first yellow fever vaccination. These receptors came from a man younger than 30 who received the YFV17D yellow fever vaccine.

The chain carries TRBV23-1 and TRBJ2-5; D perhaps matches TRBD1 (5 bases). TRBV23-1 counts as an open reading frame of uncertain function. With 10 bases removed from V and 4 bases from J, the gap between germline ends came to 22 bases. The CDR3 totals 15 residues. The CDR3 reads CATRQQQGQAETQYF. In DNA form, the CDR3 reads TGCGCCACCAGGCAGCAGCAGGGCCAAGCAGAGACCCAGTACTTC.

Only a few counts were recorded for this clonotype. CDR3 in amino acids: CASSLRQTAGYTF. The CDR3 DNA reads TGTGCCAGCAGTTTACGGCAGACGGCCGGCTACACCTTC. V gene TRBV12-3 or TRBV12-4 combines with J gene TRBJ1-2; no reliable D call. The CDR3 spans 13 residues. V lost 2 bases and J lost 8, with 12 bases in between.

This clonotype showed up many times. The chain has TRBV20-1 and TRBJ2-1; no reliable D call. V lost 1 base, J lost 4 bases, and 8 bases lay in between. This CDR3 has 13 amino acids. Germline loops: CDR1 DFQATT, CDR2 SNEGSKA (reference sequence). CDR3 nucleotide sequence: TGCAGTGCTAGAGTCGGGCCTTACAATGAGCAGTTCTTC. Translating it yields CSARVGPYNEQFF.

This clonotype appeared many times. The J gene is TRBJ2-7, the V gene TRBV7-8; D is perhaps TRBD1 (6 bases). CDR3 length: 15 amino acids. Germline CDR1 SGHVS, CDR2 FQNEAQ. Trimming pared 5 bases from V and 0 bases from J, leaving 14 bases between. In DNA, the CDR3 is TGTGCCAGCAGCCGCCTCCGGGACAACTCCTACGAGCAGTACTTC. It encodes CASSRLRDNSYEQYF.